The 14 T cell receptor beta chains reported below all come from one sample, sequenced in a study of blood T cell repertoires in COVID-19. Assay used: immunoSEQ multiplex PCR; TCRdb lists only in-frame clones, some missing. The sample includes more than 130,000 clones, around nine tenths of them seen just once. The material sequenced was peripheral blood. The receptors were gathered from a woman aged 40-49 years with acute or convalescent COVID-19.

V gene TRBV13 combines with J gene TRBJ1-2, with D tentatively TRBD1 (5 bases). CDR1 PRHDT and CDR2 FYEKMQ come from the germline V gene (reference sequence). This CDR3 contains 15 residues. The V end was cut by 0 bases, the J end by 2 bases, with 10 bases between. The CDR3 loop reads CASSLGMDKNYGYTF. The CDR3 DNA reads TGTGCCAGCAGCTTAGGAATGGACAAGAACTATGGCTACACCTTC.

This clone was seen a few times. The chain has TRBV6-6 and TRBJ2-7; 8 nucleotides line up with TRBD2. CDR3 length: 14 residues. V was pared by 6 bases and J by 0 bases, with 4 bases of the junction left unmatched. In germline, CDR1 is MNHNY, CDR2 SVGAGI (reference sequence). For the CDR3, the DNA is TGTGCCAGCAGGTTGAGCGGGAGCTCCTACGAGCAGTACTTC. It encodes CASRLSGSSYEQYF.

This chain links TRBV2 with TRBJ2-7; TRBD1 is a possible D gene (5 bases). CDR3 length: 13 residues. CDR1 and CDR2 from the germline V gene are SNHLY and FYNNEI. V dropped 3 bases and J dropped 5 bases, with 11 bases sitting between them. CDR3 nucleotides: TGTGCCAGCAGTGAGGGCCCCAGGGACGAGCAGTACTTC. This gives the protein CASSEGPRDEQYF.

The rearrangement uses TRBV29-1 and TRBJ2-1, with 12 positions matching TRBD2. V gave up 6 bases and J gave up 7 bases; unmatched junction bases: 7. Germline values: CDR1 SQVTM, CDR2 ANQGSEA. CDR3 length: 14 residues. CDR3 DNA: TGCAGCGTAGCTCTAGCGGGAGGGCTTAATGAGCAGTTCTTC. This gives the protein CSVALAGGLNEQFF.

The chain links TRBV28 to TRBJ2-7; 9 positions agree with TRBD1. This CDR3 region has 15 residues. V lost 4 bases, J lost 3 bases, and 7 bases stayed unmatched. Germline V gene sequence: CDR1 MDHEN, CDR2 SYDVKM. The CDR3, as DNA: TGTGCCAGCAGTTCCCTAGGGACAGGGATCTACGAGCAGTACTTC. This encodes CASSSLGTGIYEQYF.

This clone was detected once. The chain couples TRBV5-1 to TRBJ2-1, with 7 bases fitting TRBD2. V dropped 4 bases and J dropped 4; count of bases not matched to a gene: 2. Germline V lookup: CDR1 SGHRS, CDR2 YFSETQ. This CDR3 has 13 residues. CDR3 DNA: TGCGCCAGCAGCCAGGGACTATACAATGAGCAGTTCTTC. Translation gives CASSQGLYNEQFF.

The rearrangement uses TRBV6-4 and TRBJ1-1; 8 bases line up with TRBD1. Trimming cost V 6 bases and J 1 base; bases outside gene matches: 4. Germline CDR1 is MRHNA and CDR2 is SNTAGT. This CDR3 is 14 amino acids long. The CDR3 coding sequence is TGTGCCAGCAGCCCACAGGGGGGGAACACTGAAGCTTTCTTT. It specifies CASSPQGGNTEAFF.

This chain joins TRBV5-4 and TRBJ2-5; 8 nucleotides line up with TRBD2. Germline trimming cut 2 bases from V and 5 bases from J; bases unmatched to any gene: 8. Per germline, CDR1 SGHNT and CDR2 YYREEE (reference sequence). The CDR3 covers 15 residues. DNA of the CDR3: TGTGCCAGCAGCTTAGCGGGGGCCGTCGGGGAGACCCAGTACTTC. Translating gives CASSLAGAVGETQYF.

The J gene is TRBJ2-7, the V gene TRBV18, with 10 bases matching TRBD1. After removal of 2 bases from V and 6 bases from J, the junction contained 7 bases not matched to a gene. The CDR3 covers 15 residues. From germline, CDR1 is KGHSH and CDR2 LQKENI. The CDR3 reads CASSPVGQGISEQYF. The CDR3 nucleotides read TGTGCCAGCTCACCAGTGGGACAGGGGATTTCCGAGCAGTACTTC.

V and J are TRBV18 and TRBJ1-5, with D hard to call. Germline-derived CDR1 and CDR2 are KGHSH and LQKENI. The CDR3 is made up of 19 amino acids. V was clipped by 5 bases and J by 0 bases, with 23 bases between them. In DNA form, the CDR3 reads TGTGCCAGCTCATTAAATTCCGCCGCGGCCCCTCATAGCAATCAGCCCCAGCATTTT. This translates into CASSLNSAAAPHSNQPQHF.

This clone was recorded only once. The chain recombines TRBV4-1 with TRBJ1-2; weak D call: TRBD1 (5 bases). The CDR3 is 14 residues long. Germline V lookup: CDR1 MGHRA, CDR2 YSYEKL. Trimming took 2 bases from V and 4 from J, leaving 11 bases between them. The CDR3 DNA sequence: TGCGCCAGCAGCCAACTTGACAGCATCTATGGCTACACCTTC. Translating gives CASSQLDSIYGYTF.

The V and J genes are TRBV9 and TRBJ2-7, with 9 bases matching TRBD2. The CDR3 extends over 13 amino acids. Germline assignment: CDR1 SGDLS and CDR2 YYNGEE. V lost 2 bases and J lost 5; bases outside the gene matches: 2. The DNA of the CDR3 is TGTGCCAGCAGCGTTAGCGGGAGAGACGAGCAGTACTTC. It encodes CASSVSGRDEQYF. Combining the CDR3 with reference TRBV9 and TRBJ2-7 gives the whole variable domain DSGVTQTPKHLITATGQRVTLRCSPRSGDLSVYWYQQSLDQGLQFLIQYYNGEERAKGNILERFSAQQFPDLHSELNLSSLELGDSALYFCASSVSGRDEQYFGPGTRLTVT.

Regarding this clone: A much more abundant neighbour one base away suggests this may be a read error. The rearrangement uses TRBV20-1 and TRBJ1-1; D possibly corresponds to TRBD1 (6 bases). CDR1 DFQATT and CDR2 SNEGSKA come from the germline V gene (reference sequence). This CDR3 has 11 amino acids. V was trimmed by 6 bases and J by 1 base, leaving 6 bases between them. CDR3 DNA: TGCAGTGCGACAGGGAACACTGAAGCTTTCTTT. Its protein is CSATGNTEAFF.

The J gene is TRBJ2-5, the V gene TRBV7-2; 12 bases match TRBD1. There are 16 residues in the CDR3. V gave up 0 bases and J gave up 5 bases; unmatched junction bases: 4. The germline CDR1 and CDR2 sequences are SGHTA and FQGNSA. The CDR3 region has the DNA TGTGCCAGCAGCTTAGCTGGGACAGGGGGCGGGGAGACCCAGTACTTC. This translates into CASSLAGTGGGETQYF.